This TCR beta chain was captured in a study of T-cell memory formation after mild COVID-19. In the study overall: There were largely donor-specific TCR clusters.

TCR alpha and TCR beta cDNA libraries carrying sample barcodes and UMIs came from 5'RACE with constant-segment primers. MiXCR, run by TCRdb on the 5' RACE reads, gives a single entry per CDR3 protein. The sample includes roughly 240,000 distinct CDR3 sequences, around 15% of them seen just once. Germline CDR1 MNHNS, CDR2 SASEGT. Trimming shortened V by 5 bases and J by 2 bases, and 7 bases separated the two germline ends. This CDR3 comprises 12 residues. Whole-study results and caveats: Clones that contracted from day 15 to 85 were balanced CD4/CD8, while later expanders leaned CD4+.

Comments on this clonotype: The antigen remains unidentified.

The origin of this receptor is a man aged 18 to 35 who had mild COVID-19 (a few samples of this study predate the infection). Cell type and time point are not known. The sequenced sample was PBMCs or a T cell subset sorted from them (not recorded which). The chain combines TRBV6-1 with TRBJ2-7; no reliable D call. The CDR3 spells CASSRQAYEQYF. CDR3 coding DNA: TGTGCCAGCAGTAGACAAGCCTACGAGCAGTACTTC.